This T cell receptor beta chain was found in a study of T cell responses to AZD1222 COVID-19 vaccine. Repertoires were generated with immunoSEQ multiplex PCR, while TCRdb's copy carries only in-frame clones and drops some. The table has fewer than 150,000 clones, more than 85% seen once; the top ten hold 0.75% to 0.95%. This CDR3 is 15 amino acids long. CDR1 and CDR2 from the germline V gene are SGHTS and YDEGEE. Trimming took off 4 bases at V and 0 bases at J, with 13 bases between the two ends. Sequencing was performed on peripheral blood, taken on day 0 of AZD1222 vaccination. The V and J genes are TRBV5-8 and TRBJ1-1; a possible D gene is TRBD1 (5 bases). The source is an adult in good health. CDR3 residues: CASSPGHSVNTEAFF. The CDR3 DNA sequence: TGTGCCAGCAGCCCAGGACATTCGGTGAACACTGAAGCTTTCTTT.